The clone carrying this T cell receptor (beta chain) showed up many times. Its antigen is still unknown. The data derive from a study of T cells after posttransplantation cyclophosphamide. Whole-study results and caveats: TRB overlap between skin or GI tissue T cells and blood was limited. TRB clonality was highly associated with recipient CMV seropositivity and reactivation.

Some clones are missing from TCRdb's copy, which holds only in-frame ones; the method was immunoSEQ multiplex PCR. The sample has tens of thousands of clones, none seen only once. The junction had 9 bases not matched to a gene; V was cut back by 5 bases and J by 0 bases. The CDR3 is made up of 16 amino acids. CDR1 is SGHVS, CDR2 FQNEAQ, per germline. On the day of bone marrow donation, the related graft donor provided peripheral blood. The sequenced material came from PBMCs. The clonotype comes from a man aged 40-49 years in good health, CMV-negative, and a related stem cell transplant donor. The J gene is TRBJ1-1, the V gene TRBV7-8, with 7 nucleotides matching TRBD1. Here the CDR3 reads CASSPEGARMNTEAFF. The CDR3 DNA follows: TGTGCCAGCAGCCCCGAGGGGGCGAGAATGAACACTGAAGCTTTCTTT.